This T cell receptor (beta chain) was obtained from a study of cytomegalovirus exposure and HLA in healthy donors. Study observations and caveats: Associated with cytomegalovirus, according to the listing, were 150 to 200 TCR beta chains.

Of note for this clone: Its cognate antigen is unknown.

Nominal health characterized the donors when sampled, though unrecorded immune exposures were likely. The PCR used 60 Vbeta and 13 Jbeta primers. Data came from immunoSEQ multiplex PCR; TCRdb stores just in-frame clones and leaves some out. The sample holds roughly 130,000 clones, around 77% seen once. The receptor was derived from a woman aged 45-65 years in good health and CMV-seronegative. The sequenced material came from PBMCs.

The DNA for the CDR3 is TGTGCCAGCAGTGACGCTGGAAGACAGGGGCAAGAGACCCAGTACTTC. This translates into CASSDAGRQGQETQYF. This sequence joins TRBV25-1 and TRBJ2-5; 8 positions match TRBD1. The CDR3 length is 16 residues. V shed 3 bases, J shed 2 bases, and the junction held 8 bases outside the gene matches. From germline, CDR1 is MGHDK and CDR2 SYGVNS.